Each of the 14 T cell receptor beta chains below was sequenced from the same sample in a study of cytomegalovirus exposure and HLA in healthy donors. The PCR ran on 60 Vbeta and 13 Jbeta primers. Sequenced by immunoSEQ multiplex PCR; TCRdb stores in-frame clones only, minus some. The sample yields about 180,000 clones, roughly 87% seen once. Sequencing input: PBMCs. Source of these receptors: a man between 35 and 55 years old in good health and CMV-seronegative.

Remarks on this clone: The same CDR3 is also encoded by other DNA sequences in this sample. The chain employs TRBV27 and TRBJ1-2; TRBD1 agrees at 9 bases. J gave up 1 base and V 4 bases, and 7 bases lay outside the gene matches. This CDR3 contains 16 residues. CDR1 MNHEY and CDR2 SMNVEV come from the germline V gene (reference sequence). The CDR3 sequence is CASSSPGTGLNYGYTF. CDR3 coding DNA: TGTGCCAGCAGTTCCCCAGGGACAGGGCTTAACTATGGCTACACCTTC.

The chain employs TRBV30 and TRBJ1-5, with D possibly matching TRBD1 (5 bases). V shed 3 bases and J shed 0 bases, with 15 bases lying between them. The CDR3 length is 16 residues. Germline V gene lookup returns CDR1 GTSNPN and CDR2 SVGIG (reference sequence). The DNA of the CDR3 is TGTGCCTGGAGGCCTCCGGGGGATTATAGCAATCAGCCCCAGCATTTT. Encoded protein: CAWRPPGDYSNQPQHF.

The DNA for the CDR3 is TGTGCCACCAGCAGACCCCGCTCCAGAAGCGGGGGATACAATGAGCAGTTCTTC. Its protein is CATSRPRSRSGGYNEQFF. The V gene is TRBV15, the J gene TRBJ2-1, with 8 bases identical to TRBD2. Trimming took 2 bases from V and 4 from J; bases not matched to a gene: 13. This CDR3 spans 18 amino acids. Germline V CDR1 and CDR2: LNHNV, YYDKDF (reference sequence).

The chain uses TRBV10-1 and TRBJ2-5, with D possibly matching TRBD1 (6 bases). The CDR3 spans 13 residues. The V end lost 6 bases, the J end lost 6 bases, and 14 bases lay between the germline ends. Germline V lookup: CDR1 WNHNN, CDR2 SYGVQD (reference sequence). The CDR3 loop is CASSPTGKKTQYF. Here the CDR3 DNA reads TGCGCCAGCAGCCCCACAGGGAAGAAGACCCAGTACTTC.

This chain uses TRBV4-1 with TRBJ2-5; 8 bases fit TRBD2. CDR3 length: 15 residues. Trimming at V came to 4 bases and at J to 3 bases, leaving 7 bases not matched to a gene. Germline V gene lookup returns CDR1 MGHRA and CDR2 YSYEKL. The CDR3 DNA reads TGCGCCAGCAGCCCACGCAGCGGGGGAGAAGAGACCCAGTACTTC. This codes for CASSPRSGGEETQYF.

This clone showed up just a few times. The chain combines TRBV20-1 with TRBJ1-2; unclear D gene. Germline CDR1 reads DFQATT; CDR2 reads SNEGSKA (reference sequence). The CDR3 sequence is 11 residues long. Between the trimmed V and J ends, which lost 5 bases and 2 bases, there was a span of 6 bases. CDR3 DNA sequence: TGCAGTGCTTCGGTAAACTATGGCTACACCTTC. Protein product: CSASVNYGYTF.

The table lists this clone with a few counts. The chain employs TRBV28 and TRBJ1-2; no definite D call. Germline V gene sequence: CDR1 MDHEN, CDR2 SYDVKM. The germline V and J ends were trimmed by 2 bases and 4 bases, with 5 bases remaining between them. The CDR3 runs 12 residues. CDR3 amino acids: CASSLPIYGYTF. For the CDR3, the DNA is TGTGCCAGCAGTTTACCCATCTATGGCTACACCTTC.

The rearrangement joins TRBV6-1 to TRBJ2-1, with 7 nucleotides matching TRBD1. The CDR3 spans 14 residues. The V gene end was trimmed by 2 bases and the J gene end by 6 bases; junction bases not matched to a gene: 4. Germline V lookup: CDR1 MNHNS, CDR2 SASEGT. CDR3 residues: CASSEPNRGNEQFF. The CDR3 nucleotides read TGTGCCAGCAGTGAACCAAACAGGGGCAATGAGCAGTTCTTC.

This chain connects TRBV27 to TRBJ2-7; the D gene is possibly TRBD2 (6 bases). V was shortened by 7 bases and J by 2 bases, with 12 bases between the two germline ends. Germline V gene lookup returns CDR1 MNHEY and CDR2 SMNVEV (reference sequence). CDR3 length: 13 residues. The CDR3 region is CASNGRQPYEQYF. CDR3 bases: TGTGCCAGCAACGGGAGACAGCCCTACGAGCAGTACTTC.

CDR3 nucleotide sequence: TGTGCCAGCAGCCCTAACGAGGGGGCGAATGAAAAACTGTTTTTT. Encoded protein: CASSPNEGANEKLFF. The rearrangement links TRBV5-4 to TRBJ1-4; 7 bases align to TRBD1. Germline assignment: CDR1 SGHNT and CDR2 YYREEE (reference sequence). This CDR3 comprises 15 residues. With 4 bases clipped from V and 5 bases from J, the junction kept 8 bases outside the gene matches. Drawing the rest from reference TRBV5-4 and TRBJ1-4, the complete variable domain is ETGVTQSPTHLIKTRGQQVTLRCSSQSGHNTVSWYQQALGQGPQFIFQYYREEENGRGNFPPRFSGLQFPNYSSELNVNALELDDSALYLCASSPNEGANEKLFFGSGTQLSVL.

The genes are TRBV6-6 and TRBJ2-7; TRBD1 matches 7 bases. Germline-derived CDR1 and CDR2 are MNHNY and SVGAGI (reference sequence). V lost 5 bases to trimming and J lost 0 bases; unmatched junction nucleotides: 7. The CDR3 loop spans 15 amino acids. The CDR3 DNA reads TGTGCCAGCAGTACCGGGCCAGGGGGCTCCTACGAGCAGTACTTC. This codes for CASSTGPGGSYEQYF.

This clone turned up a few times. The chain employs TRBV5-1 and TRBJ2-5; 10 bases agree with TRBD2. The germline CDR1 and CDR2 sequences are SGHRS and YFSETQ. This CDR3 region has 14 residues. V dropped 5 bases and J dropped 4; count of bases not matched to a gene: 5. In DNA, the CDR3 is TGCGCCAGCAGGGTACTAGCGGGGTCAGAGACCCAGTACTTC. It encodes CASRVLAGSETQYF.

This sequence joins TRBV4-2 and TRBJ1-5, with D tentatively TRBD1 (5 bases). Germline-derived CDR1 and CDR2 are LGHNA and YNFKEQ. The CDR3 is 15 residues long. Trimming cost V 4 bases and J 6 bases, with 16 bases left between them. The CDR3 protein is CASSRAGVEGQPQHF. CDR3 bases: TGTGCCAGCAGCCGCGCGGGGGTGGAAGGTCAGCCCCAGCATTTT.

This clone occurred a few times. The rearrangement links TRBV7-9 to TRBJ1-4, with TRBD1 matching over 9 bases. This CDR3 is built from 16 residues. From germline, CDR1 is SEHNR and CDR2 FQNEAQ (reference sequence). V was clipped by 1 base and J by 4 bases; unmatched bases: 4. CDR3 region: CASSLGDRAINEKLFF. CDR3 in DNA: TGTGCCAGCAGCTTAGGGGACAGGGCCATTAATGAAAAACTGTTTTTT.